This T cell receptor (beta chain) was retrieved from a study of technical replicates of blood from a handful of donors. Only in-frame clones appear in the TCRdb table, and some are missing; sequencing was by immunoSEQ multiplex PCR. The profile shows about 88,000 clones, 94% of them singletons. This receptor was identified in a human donor in good health. The specimen was T cells isolated from PBMCs.

The CDR3 DNA follows: TGTGCCAGCACCCCAATTAACACCGGGGAGCTGTTTTTT. Protein product: CASTPINTGELFF. The chain couples TRBV6-5 to TRBJ2-2; D unresolved. With 7 bases removed from V and 2 bases from J, the gap between germline ends came to 8 bases. The germline V gene has CDR1 MNHEY and CDR2 SVGAGI. The CDR3 sequence is 13 residues long.